This T cell receptor beta chain was obtained from a study of follicular helper T cells after annual influenza vaccination (dated by TCRdb to 2016 to 2017). For the wider study: After each seasonal influenza vaccination, blood samples were collected on days 0, 7 and 28. Some subjects were followed across successive annual vaccinations spanning the 2013-2014, 2014-2015 and 2015-2016 seasons to study recall of cTfh clones. One week after vaccination, a second recruited cohort of more than nine subjects (Table S1) displayed a similar ICOS+CD38+ cTfh response. Multi-year samples were available for six subjects, with four spanning two vaccination seasons and two spanning three seasons. The 2015 samples were processed right after collection, while the 2013-2014 samples were cryopreserved. The paper's findings and limits, for the study overall: Day 7 ICOS+CD38+ clones were most often found later in ICOS-CD38- cTfh, suggesting that subset may serve as a memory reservoir. Only 10-20% of analyzed cells yielded productive TCRB sequences, so sampling of rare clonotypes was not possible. A recurrent oligoclonal ICOS+CD38+ cTfh response containing tetramer and AIM influenza-specific clonotypes was recalled by successive annual vaccinations. ICOS+CD38+ cTfh clonality correlated with the frequency of that population, and its change correlated with the change in circulating plasmablast frequency.

The sample's time point label, in plain terms: 2015-2016 season, 7 days after influenza vaccination. Seasonal inactivated influenza vaccine (Fluvarix) was administered to adults, and sorted blood CD4 subsets were tracked by TCRB sequencing before and after vaccination. To be eligible, subjects had to live in the community and must not have received influenza vaccine in the previous 6 months. Reasons for exclusion included contraindications to influenza vaccine, substance abuse, HIV/AIDS, active malignancy, immunomodulatory medication, and active illness such as respiratory infection. At each time point, somewhere between about 40 and 110 mL of blood was taken. Circulating Tfh were defined as non-naive CD4+CXCR5+PD-1+ cells, and these cells were sorted into ICOS+CD38+ and ICOS-CD38- fractions. PBMC were isolated using Ficoll-Paque PLUS or SepMate separation. Before DNA extraction, cell subsets were sorted from PBMC on a BD FACS Aria.

Concerning this clone: Its cognate antigen has yet to be identified. No base quality values were provided; no much bigger clone lies one nucleotide off.

Libraries were constructed by the immunoSEQ multiplex PCR assay. Adaptive Biotechnologies carried out TCRB amplification, library preparation, sequencing and preliminary bioinformatics at Survey level resolution. TCRB sequencing used multiplex PCR amplification of genomic DNA from sorted cTfh populations. Per the original workflow: Clonality was calculated in R as 1 minus normalized Shannon entropy, and the Gini index was computed with the R package ineq. To get the overlap score, the summed counts of shared sequences were divided by the total counts of all sequences in both of the compared samples. Fisher's exact test, with an assumed theoretical repertoire of 10^7 TCRB sequences, was used to assess the significance of shared clonotypes. TCRdb took over this immuneACCESS table, retaining in-frame rearrangements with V and J assigned. Such tables are incomplete; in checked studies, under half of the missing clones stem from an unresolved V gene, and the remainder is unexplained. The DNA was the basis for D and trimming; V, J and clone size are from that table. This sample has approximately 7,400 clones in its table, and approximately 83% of those were observed once. Roughly 1.6% of the sample belongs to the ten largest clones.

The germline V gene specifies MNHEY as CDR1 and SVGAGI as CDR2. The germline ends are 7 bases apart after V is trimmed by 7 bases and J by 0 bases. The CDR3, from cysteine to phenylalanine, totals 14 residues. The DNA shown is the 42-base CDR3, in frame from base 1. The chain links TRBV6-5 with TRBJ2-6; the D gene remains uncertain. The TCR sequence derives from an adult who received the influenza vaccine. The specimen was CXCR5+ CD38- circulating T follicular helper cells from blood, collected 7 days after influenza vaccination. Sample cell subset or site, as interpreted from the label and publication: circulating Tfh, non-naive CD4+CXCR5+PD-1+ (ICOS+CD38+ or ICOS-CD38-). Here the CDR3 is given as CASTQYSGANVLTF. The bases read TGTGCCAGCACCCAATACTCTGGGGCCAACGTCCTGACTTTC.